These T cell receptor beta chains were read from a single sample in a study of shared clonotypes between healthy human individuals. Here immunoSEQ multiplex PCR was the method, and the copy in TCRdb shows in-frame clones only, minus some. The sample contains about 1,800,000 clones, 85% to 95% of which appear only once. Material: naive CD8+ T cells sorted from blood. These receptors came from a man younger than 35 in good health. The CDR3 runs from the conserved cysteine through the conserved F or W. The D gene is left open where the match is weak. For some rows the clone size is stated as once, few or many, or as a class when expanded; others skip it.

TGCGCCAGCAGCTTGGCCGGGACAGCCTACGAGCAGTACTTC,CASSLAGTAYEQYF,TRBJ2-7,14,NA,TRBD1,TRBV5-1
TGTGCCAGCAGCCGTAGAAGCGAAGAGACCCAGTACTTC,CASSRRSEETQYF,TRBJ2-5,13,NA,NA,TRBV5-4
TGTGCCAGCAGCTGGGAGAGCGTGAACACTGAAGCTTTCTTT,CASSWESVNTEAFF,TRBJ1-1,14,NA,NA,TRBV13
TGTGCCAGCAGCCAGACACAGGGGACCACTGAAGCTTTCTTT,CASSQTQGTTEAFF,TRBJ1-1,14,NA,TRBD1,TRBV11-2
TGCGCCAGCAGCCAAGAGGAGGGAAGGGGCCTGAACACTGAAGCTTTCTTT,CASSQEEGRGLNTEAFF,TRBJ1-1,17,NA,NA,TRBV4-1
TGTGCCAGCAGCTTGGCACCACTAGCGGGAGTCCCCCAAGAGACCCAGTACTTC,CASSLAPLAGVPQETQYF,TRBJ2-5,18,NA,TRBD2,TRBV5-4
TGTGCCTGGAGTGTAGGAACAGGTTCCTACGAGCAGTACTTC,CAWSVGTGSYEQYF,TRBJ2-7,14,NA,NA,TRBV30
TGTGCCAGCAGCTGGACAGGGAGCTCCTATAATTCACCCCTCCACTTT,CASSWTGSSYNSPLHF,TRBJ1-6,16,NA,TRBD1,TRBV28
TGCAGCGTTGAGGGTGGACAGGTTGGCTACACCTTC,CSVEGGQVGYTF,TRBJ1-2,12,NA,TRBD1,TRBV29-1
TGCGCCAGCAGCCAAGGGCCCCCCTGGGCAGCCGAGGCTGAAGCTTTCTTT,CASSQGPPWAAEAEAFF,TRBJ1-1,17,once,NA,TRBV4-1
TGTGCCAGCGGACCCTCCCGGGACATTACCTACGAGCAGTACTTC,CASGPSRDITYEQYF,TRBJ2-7,15,NA,NA,TRBV2
TGTGCCAGTAGCACTGACAGGGGGCTTTTCGACACTGAAGCTTTCTTT,CASSTDRGLFDTEAFF,TRBJ1-1,16,NA,TRBD1,TRBV19
TGTGCCAGCAGCTTAGCGGGAGGGTATTCCGGGCCCCAAGAGACCCAGTACTTC,CASSLAGGYSGPQETQYF,TRBJ2-5,18,NA,TRBD2,TRBV7-9
TGTGCCAGCAGTGAGGAAGGGGACGGTGGCTATGGCTACACCTTC,CASSEEGDGGYGYTF,TRBJ1-2,15,NA,NA,TRBV6-4
TGCGCCAGCAGCCAAGGGGGACTCACAGATACGCAGTATTTT,CASSQGGLTDTQYF,TRBJ2-3,14,NA,NA,TRBV4-1
TGCGCCAGCAGCCAAGAGGGGCCTGACTATGGCTACACCTTC,CASSQEGPDYGYTF,TRBJ1-2,14,NA,NA,TRBV4-1
TGTGCCAGTAGTAGAAGGGGCGGGACTGAAGCTTTCTTT,CASSRRGGTEAFF,TRBJ1-1,13,NA,NA,TRBV19
TGCAGTGCTAGAATAGGAGACGCTTTCTTT,CSARIGDAFF,TRBJ1-1,10,few,NA,TRBV20-1
TGTGCCAGCAGTGGGGGACCGAGTTGGGAGACCCAGTACTTC,CASSGGPSWETQYF,TRBJ2-5,14,NA,NA,TRBV27